This T cell receptor beta chain was captured in a study of T cell clusters in autoimmune cytopenias. Background on the study: Healthy control donors averaged 56 years of age, with a median of roughly 62 years.

The CDR3 runs 16 residues. The germline V gene encodes CDR1 DFQATT and CDR2 SNEGSKA (reference sequence). Each sample's input was around 250 ng genomic DNA, 38,000 or so genome equivalents. Multiplex touch-down PCR amplified TRB using TRB-A and TRB-B pools in one tube. TCRdb reprocessed the multiplex PCR reads and reports one entry per CDR3 protein, with no DNA. The sample includes approximately 12,000 distinct CDR3 sequences. These same data were also listed under a study on T cell repertoires in aging, cancer and after chemotherapy. As that report states: Six age groups, ranging from 30 or younger to 70 or older, included the donors. Compared with age-matched healthy donors, untreated hematological or solid cancer patients showed higher blood TCR clonality.

The clonotype comes from a human donor in good health. This chain uses TRBV20-1 with TRBJ2-3; there is no DNA to check the TCRdb D call of TRBD1. Sequencing was performed on peripheral blood. The CDR3 is CSARITNRDSTDTQYF.